The rows below give T cell receptor beta chains drawn from one sample of a study of blood T cell repertoires in COVID-19. Here immunoSEQ multiplex PCR was the method, and the copy in TCRdb shows in-frame clones only, minus some. Here the sample spans roughly 120,000 clones, over 75% being singletons. Sequencing was carried out using peripheral blood. The receptor source for this set is a woman aged 80 or older with active or convalescent COVID-19. Both conserved end residues are part of each CDR3. The D gene is left open where the match is weak. Size tells how often a clone was seen (once, few, many) or the class of an expanded clone, and some rows leave it out.

CDR3 | DNA | D | size | J | V
CAISESIDRGRRGYEQYF | TGTGCCATCAGTGAGTCGATCGACAGGGGGCGGAGGGGCTACGAGCAGTACTTC | TRBD1 | NA | TRBJ2-7 | TRBV10-3
CASRFTGRDTQYF | TGCGCCAGCAGATTCACAGGGCGAGATACGCAGTATTTT | NA | many | TRBJ2-3 | TRBV4-1
CASSESGNQPQHF | TGTGCCAGCAGTGAGTCAGGGAATCAGCCCCAGCATTTT | NA | few | TRBJ1-5 | TRBV2
CASSERRTKNYEQYF | TGTGCCAGCTCCGAACGGCGGACTAAAAACTACGAGCAGTACTTC | NA | NA | TRBJ2-7 | TRBV18
CASSYGGGLVHNEQFF | TGTGCCAGCAGCTACGGGGGGGGACTAGTTCATAATGAGCAGTTCTTC | TRBD2 | NA | TRBJ2-1 | TRBV13
CASSSGQDGAFF | TGTGCCAGCAGCTCGGGACAGGACGGAGCTTTCTTT | TRBD1 | NA | TRBJ1-1 | TRBV7-9
CASSQDRDSNYGYTF | TGCGCCAGCAGCCAAGATCGGGATTCTAACTATGGCTACACCTTC | NA | NA | TRBJ1-2 | TRBV4-1
CASSLSPGSIEKLFF | TGTGCCAGCAGTTTATCGCCAGGGTCAATCGAAAAACTGTTTTTT | NA | NA | TRBJ1-4 | TRBV27
CSVEGVDGYTF | TGCAGCGTAGAGGGGGTCGATGGCTACACCTTC | NA | NA | TRBJ1-2 | TRBV29-1
CASSDRPGQSSYEQYF | TGTGCCAGCAGTGACAGGCCAGGACAAAGCTCCTACGAGCAGTACTTC | NA | NA | TRBJ2-7 | TRBV28
CAISEPGLAGAWGTGELFF | TGTGCCATCAGTGAACCGGGACTAGCGGGAGCCTGGGGCACCGGGGAGCTGTTTTTT | TRBD2 | NA | TRBJ2-2 | TRBV10-3
CASSIEERNSPLHF | TGTGCCAGCTCGATAGAAGAACGAAATTCACCCCTCCACTTT | NA | NA | TRBJ1-6 | TRBV18
CASSPPAGGSYEQYF | TGTGCCAGCTCTCCTCCAGCGGGAGGGTCTTACGAGCAGTACTTC | TRBD2 | NA | TRBJ2-7 | TRBV18
CASSLASGANVLTF | TGTGCCAGCAGCTTGGCTTCTGGGGCCAACGTCCTGACTTTC | NA | many | TRBJ2-6 | TRBV7-9
CASRPPHLDWGRVQTTFYEQYF | TGTGCCAGCAGACCACCCCATTTAGATTGGGGGCGCGTTCAAACCACTTTCTACGAGCAGTACTTC | NA | few | TRBJ2-7 | TRBV28
CASRYPSGTYEQYF | TGTGCCAGCAGGTATCCTAGCGGGACCTACGAGCAGTACTTC | TRBD2 | NA | TRBJ2-7 | TRBV6-5
CASSKTSGTRTGETQYF | TGTGCCAGCAGCAAGACTAGCGGGACCCGCACGGGAGAGACCCAGTACTTC | TRBD2 | once | TRBJ2-5 | TRBV9
CASNNGAPQYF | TGTGCCAGCAATAATGGGGCTCCCCAGTATTTT | NA | NA | TRBJ2-3 | TRBV2
CASSLMGAGAYGYTF | TGTGCCAGCAGCCTGATGGGGGCAGGAGCCTATGGCTACACCTTC | NA | NA | TRBJ1-2 | TRBV13
CASSGWEGSDGYTF | TGCGCCAGCAGCGGGTGGGAAGGGAGCGATGGCTACACCTTC | NA | NA | TRBJ1-2 | TRBV5-1